Each of the 17 T cell receptor beta chains below was sequenced from the same sample in a study of T cells in Graves' hyperthyroidism and ophthalmopathy (dated by TCRdb to 2018 to 2020). Library preparation was by multiplex PCR. The data were produced on an Illumina HiSeq 2000. Amplification of TCR beta CDR3 regions was carried out from RNA transcripts. The first round of RT-PCR for the TCR CDR3 was performed with the HTBI primer set and the Qiagen OneStep RT-PCR kit. Using fastp at Q25 and MiXCR, TCRdb reprocessed the public reads and kept productive beta chains. Rows merge per CDR3 protein into single entries with the most common DNA and genes. In this sample the table shows 750,000 to 900,000 distinct CDR3 sequences, 38% of which occur a single time. About 8.9% of the sample is in the top ten clones. The sample was blood. The receptors here all came from a man aged 18 to 29 with Graves' hyperthyroidism.

This clonotype was recorded a few times. The rearrangement uses TRBV12-3 or TRBV12-4 and TRBJ1-2; D is unresolved. V dropped 5 bases and J dropped 0 bases, with 10 bases sitting between them. The CDR3 has 14 amino acids. The CDR3 reads CASSVGNPNYGYTF. The CDR3 coding sequence is TGTGCCAGCAGTGTAGGAAACCCTAACTATGGCTACACCTTC.

Details on this clonotype: At one end, the junction sequence differs from germline, possibly due to a read error. The rearrangement joins TRBV2 to TRBJ2-7; 10 nucleotides agree with TRBD1. CDR3 length: 15 residues. Germline CDR1 is SNHLY and CDR2 is FYNNEI. The DNA of the CDR3 is TGTGCCGGCAGTCGTCCGACAGGGGGCATGGGGGAGCAGTACTTC. This gives the protein CAGSRPTGGMGEQYF.

There are many counts of this clonotype. The rearrangement uses TRBV10-3 and TRBJ1-3; D is unresolved. The germline V and J ends were trimmed by 7 bases and 0 bases, with 13 bases remaining between them. Germline V gene sequence: CDR1 ENHRY, CDR2 SYGVKD. The CDR3 totals 15 residues. CDR3 amino acids: CAIIDRTVSGNTIYF. DNA for the CDR3: TGTGCCATCATAGATCGCACGGTCTCTGGAAACACCATATATTTT.

This clonotype was counted a few times. The chain combines TRBV6-2 or TRBV6-3 with TRBJ1-1; D perhaps matches TRBD1 (6 bases). The CDR3 runs to 11 residues. From germline, CDR1 is MNHEY and CDR2 SVGEGT. Deletions cut 8 bases from V and 7 bases from J, with 11 bases between. The CDR3, as DNA: TGTGCCAGCGGCGGGGGCTTTGAAGCTTTCTTT. It codes for CASGGGFEAFF.

This clonotype is a singleton in its sample. The CDR3 sequence is CASSSHSIPEQANEQYF. The DNA of the CDR3 is TGCGCCAGCAGCTCGCATTCGATACCAGAACAGGCAAACGAGCAGTACTTC. The rearrangement links TRBV5-1 to TRBJ2-7; the D gene is possibly TRBD1 (5 bases). The CDR3 runs 17 residues. Trimming shortened V by 3 bases and J by 5 bases, and 24 bases separated the two germline ends. Germline V gene lookup returns CDR1 SGHRS and CDR2 YFSETQ.

This clonotype was counted many times. This chain uses TRBV19 with TRBJ2-5; TRBD2 is a possible D gene (6 bases). The CDR3 is 12 amino acids. V shed 7 bases and J shed 7 bases, with 13 bases lying between them. Germline assignment: CDR1 LNHDA and CDR2 SQIVND (reference sequence). As DNA, the CDR3 is TGTGCCAGTATGAGCGGGCAGGGGACCCAGTACTTC. Its protein is CASMSGQGTQYF. Looking up the rest from reference TRBV19 and TRBJ2-5 gives the full variable domain: DGGITQSPKYLFRKEGQNVTLSCEQNLNHDAMYWYRQDPGQGLRLIYYSQIVNDFQKGDIAEGYSVSREKKESFPLTVTSAQKNPTAFYLCASMSGQGTQYFGPGTRLLVL.

The sample holds a few counts of this clonotype. V gene TRBV20-1 combines with J gene TRBJ1-1; weak D call: TRBD1 (5 bases). Per the germline V gene, CDR1 is DFQATT and CDR2 is SNEGSKA (reference sequence). Trimming removed 7 bases at V and 4 bases at J, with 16 bases between. The length of the CDR3 is 13 residues. In DNA form, the CDR3 reads TGCAGTGTTACTCCACACAGGCTCACTGAAGCTTTCTTT. Its protein product is CSVTPHRLTEAFF.

The V call is TRBV6-4, the J call TRBJ2-3; 10 positions match TRBD2. Unmatched junction bases numbered 8, after V lost 3 bases and J lost 8 bases. Germline CDR1 MRHNA, CDR2 SNTAGT. This CDR3 comprises 15 residues. The CDR3 protein is CASSEDIAGGSTQYF. The CDR3 nucleotides are TGTGCCAGCAGTGAAGATATAGCGGGAGGAAGTACGCAGTATTTT.

This clonotype was picked up many times. The chain carries TRBV20-1 and TRBJ1-2, with D perhaps matching TRBD1 (5 bases). The CDR3 contains 12 residues. CDR1 and CDR2 (germline): DFQATT, SNEGSKA (reference sequence). Trimming shortened V by 1 base and J by 6 bases, and 9 bases separated the two germline ends. As DNA, the CDR3 is TGCAGTGCTAGAGGACAGAGCGATGGCTACACCTTC. Translated, it gives CSARGQSDGYTF.

The chain carries TRBV2 and TRBJ1-2; 9 nucleotides agree with TRBD1. The CDR3 is made up of 14 amino acids. Trimming cost V 6 bases and J 7 bases; bases outside gene matches: 9. CDR1 is SNHLY, CDR2 FYNNEI, per germline. The DNA for the CDR3 is TGTGCCAGCAGCGATCGGACAGGGGAGACTGGCTACACCTTC. Amino acid sequence: CASSDRTGETGYTF.

The V call is TRBV6-1, the J call TRBJ1-1; D is unresolved. V was trimmed by 6 bases and J by 4 bases, leaving 15 bases between them. CDR1 is MNHNS, CDR2 SASEGT, per germline. The CDR3 extends over 14 amino acids. CDR3 amino acids: CASRRASEGTEAFF. CDR3 nucleotide sequence: TGTGCCAGCAGGCGGGCTTCAGAAGGCACTGAAGCTTTCTTT.

V is TRBV11-2 and J is TRBJ2-7; TRBD2 aligns across 7 bases. The germline V gene has CDR1 SGHAT and CDR2 FQNNGV. The CDR3 length is 16 residues. Trimming at V came to 5 bases and at J to 2 bases, leaving 12 bases not matched to a gene. The CDR3 spells CASSRPGAGRTYEQYF. The CDR3 DNA follows: TGTGCCAGCAGCCGACCCGGAGCGGGGCGCACCTACGAGCAGTACTTC.

The J gene is TRBJ2-5, the V gene TRBV7-9; D gene unclear. The CDR3 contains 13 residues. CDR1 and CDR2 (germline): SEHNR, FQNEAQ (reference sequence). V lost 5 bases and J 11 bases, leaving 18 bases between the germline ends. Written as DNA, the CDR3 is TGTGCCAGCAGCCGCGAGCGTGCAGATACGCAGTACTTC. Translation: CASSRERADTQYF.

This clonotype has at least ten counts. The V and J genes are TRBV7-2 and TRBJ2-2; D gene unclear. V lost 5 bases, J lost 6 bases, and 7 bases lay in between. CDR3 length equals 12 residues. CDR1 and CDR2 from the germline V gene are SGHTA and FQGNSA. This CDR3 reads CASSRGAGELFF. The CDR3, as DNA: TGTGCCAGCAGCCGAGGCGCCGGGGAGCTGTTTTTT.

This clonotype was detected only a few times. The genes are TRBV19 and TRBJ2-2; 8 bases agree with TRBD2. V gave up 5 bases and J gave up 5 bases; unmatched junction bases: 7. The CDR3 consists of 15 residues. CDR1 LNHDA and CDR2 SQIVND come from the germline V gene (reference sequence). CDR3 nucleotides: TGTGCCAGTAGTCAGAGCGGGGGCCGAACCGGGGAGCTGTTTTTT. Protein sequence: CASSQSGGRTGELFF. The full variable domain, completed using reference TRBV19 and TRBJ2-2, is DGGITQSPKYLFRKEGQNVTLSCEQNLNHDAMYWYRQDPGQGLRLIYYSQIVNDFQKGDIAEGYSVSREKKESFPLTVTSAQKNPTAFYLCASSQSGGRTGELFFGEGSRLTVL.

This sequence joins TRBV7-9 and TRBJ2-2; D remains unclear. CDR1 and CDR2 (germline): SEHNR, FQNEAQ (reference sequence). The CDR3 totals 14 residues. The V end lost 3 bases, the J end lost 4 bases, and 9 bases lay between the germline ends. This CDR3 is CASSLQEPTGELFF. The CDR3 bases are TGTGCCAGCAGCTTGCAGGAACCCACCGGGGAGCTGTTTTTT.

This clonotype has more than one count but fewer than ten. The chain carries TRBV19 and TRBJ2-7, with 8 bases matching TRBD1. Germline V gene data show CDR1 as LNHDA and CDR2 as SQIVND (reference sequence). CDR3 length: 14 residues. The V segment lost 3 bases and the J segment 3 bases; nucleotides outside the gene matches: 4. This chain's CDR3 is CASSMGDRSYEQYF. In nucleotides, the CDR3 is TGTGCCAGTAGTATGGGGGACAGGAGCTACGAGCAGTACTTC.